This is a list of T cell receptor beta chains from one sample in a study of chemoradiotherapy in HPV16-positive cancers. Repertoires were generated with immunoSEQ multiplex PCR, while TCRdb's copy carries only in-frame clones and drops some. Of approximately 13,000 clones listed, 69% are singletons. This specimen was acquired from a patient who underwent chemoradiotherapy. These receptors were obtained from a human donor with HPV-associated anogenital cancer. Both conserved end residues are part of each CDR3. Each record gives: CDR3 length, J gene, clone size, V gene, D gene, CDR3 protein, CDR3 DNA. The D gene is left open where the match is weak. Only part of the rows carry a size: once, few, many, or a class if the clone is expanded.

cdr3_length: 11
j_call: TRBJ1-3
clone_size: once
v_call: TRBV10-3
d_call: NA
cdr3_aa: CAKSSGNTIYF
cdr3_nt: TGTGCCAAGAGCTCTGGAAACACCATATATTTT

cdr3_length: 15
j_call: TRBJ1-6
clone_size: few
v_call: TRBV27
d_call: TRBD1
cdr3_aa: CASRYWDRDNSPLHF
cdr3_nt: TGTGCCAGCAGATACTGGGACAGAGATAATTCACCCCTCCACTTT

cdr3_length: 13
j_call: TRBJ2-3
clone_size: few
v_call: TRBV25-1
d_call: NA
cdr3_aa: CASSEAGVDTQYF
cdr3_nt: TGTGCCAGCAGTGAAGCTGGGGTAGATACGCAGTATTTT

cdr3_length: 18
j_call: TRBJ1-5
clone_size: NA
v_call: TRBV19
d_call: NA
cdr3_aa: CASSVARLGQGSNQPQHF
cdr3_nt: TGTGCCAGTAGTGTCGCCCGGTTAGGGCAGGGGAGCAATCAGCCCCAGCATTTT

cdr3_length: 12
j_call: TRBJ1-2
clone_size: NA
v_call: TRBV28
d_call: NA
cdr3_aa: CASSHGYYGYTF
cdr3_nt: TGTGCCAGCAGCCACGGGTACTATGGCTACACCTTC

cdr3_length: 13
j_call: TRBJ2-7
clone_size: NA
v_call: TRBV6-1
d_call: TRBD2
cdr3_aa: CATARGEMVEQYF
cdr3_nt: TGTGCCACCGCGCGGGGGGAAATGGTCGAGCAGTACTTC

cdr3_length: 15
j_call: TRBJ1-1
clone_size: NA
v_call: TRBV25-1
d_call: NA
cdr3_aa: CASSEGGHMNTEAFF
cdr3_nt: TGTGCCAGCAGTGAAGGGGGACACATGAACACTGAAGCTTTCTTT

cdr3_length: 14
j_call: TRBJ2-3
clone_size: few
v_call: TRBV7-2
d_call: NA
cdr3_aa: CASRYAPSTDTQYF
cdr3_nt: TGTGCCAGCAGGTACGCCCCCAGCACAGATACGCAGTATTTT

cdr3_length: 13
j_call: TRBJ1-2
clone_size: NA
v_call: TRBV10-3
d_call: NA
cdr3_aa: CAISDIRGDGYTF
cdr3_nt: TGTGCCATCAGTGATATTAGGGGGGATGGCTACACCTTC

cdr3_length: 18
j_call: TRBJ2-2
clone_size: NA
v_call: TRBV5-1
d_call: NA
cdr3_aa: CASSFLGAHRAVVGELFF
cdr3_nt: TGCGCCAGCAGCTTTTTAGGGGCGCACAGGGCCGTTGTCGGGGAGCTGTTTTTT

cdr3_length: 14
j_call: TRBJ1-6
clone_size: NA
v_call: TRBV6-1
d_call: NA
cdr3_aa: CASSETGKDSPLHF
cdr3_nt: TGTGCCAGCAGTGAAACAGGGAAAGATTCACCCCTCCACTTT

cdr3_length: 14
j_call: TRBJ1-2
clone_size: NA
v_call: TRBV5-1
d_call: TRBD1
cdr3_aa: CASSLYDRVGGYTF
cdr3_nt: TGCGCCAGCAGCTTGTACGACAGGGTGGGAGGCTACACCTTC

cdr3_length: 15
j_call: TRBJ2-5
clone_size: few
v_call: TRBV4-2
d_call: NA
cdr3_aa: CASSQDQGIQETQYF
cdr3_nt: TGTGCCAGCAGCCAAGATCAGGGGATTCAAGAGACCCAGTACTTC

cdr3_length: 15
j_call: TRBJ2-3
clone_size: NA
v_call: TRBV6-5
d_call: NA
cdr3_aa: CASSYDGQSTDTQYF
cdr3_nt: TGTGCCAGCAGTTACGACGGCCAGAGCACAGATACGCAGTATTTT

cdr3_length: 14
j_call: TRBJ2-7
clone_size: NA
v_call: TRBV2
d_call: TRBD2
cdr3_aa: CASKGISGVHEQYF
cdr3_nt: TGTGCCAGCAAGGGGATTAGCGGGGTCCACGAGCAGTACTTC

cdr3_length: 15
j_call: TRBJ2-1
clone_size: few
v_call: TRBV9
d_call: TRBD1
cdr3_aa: CASSVDRGGYNEQFF
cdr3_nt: TGTGCCAGCAGCGTGGACAGGGGGGGCTACAATGAGCAGTTCTTC

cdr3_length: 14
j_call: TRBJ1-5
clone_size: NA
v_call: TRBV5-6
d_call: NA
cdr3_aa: CASSRGWDGQPQHF
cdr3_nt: TGTGCCAGCAGCCGAGGTTGGGACGGTCAGCCCCAGCATTTT

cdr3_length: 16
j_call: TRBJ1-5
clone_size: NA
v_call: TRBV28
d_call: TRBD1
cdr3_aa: CASSLMAGGGGQPQHF
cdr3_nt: TGTGCCAGCAGTTTAATGGCAGGGGGTGGTGGGCAGCCCCAGCATTTT

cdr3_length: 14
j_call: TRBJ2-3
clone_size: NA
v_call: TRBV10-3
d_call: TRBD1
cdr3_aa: CAITGTGGSDTQYF
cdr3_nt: TGTGCCATCACCGGGACAGGGGGTTCAGATACGCAGTATTTT

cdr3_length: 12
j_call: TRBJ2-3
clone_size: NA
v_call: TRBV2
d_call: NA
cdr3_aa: CASRELADTQYF
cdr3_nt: TGTGCCAGCCGGGAACTCGCCGATACGCAGTATTTT

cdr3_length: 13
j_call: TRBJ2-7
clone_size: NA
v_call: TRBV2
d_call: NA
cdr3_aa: CASGGFRSYEQYF
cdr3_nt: TGTGCCAGTGGTGGGTTTCGGTCCTACGAGCAGTACTTC

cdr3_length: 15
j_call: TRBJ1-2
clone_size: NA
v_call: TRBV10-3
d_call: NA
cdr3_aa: CAISESPGTHYGYTF
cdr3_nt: TGTGCCATCAGTGAGTCCCCCGGGACCCACTATGGCTACACCTTC

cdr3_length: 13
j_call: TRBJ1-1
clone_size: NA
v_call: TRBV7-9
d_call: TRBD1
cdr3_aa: CASKRGRRTEAFF
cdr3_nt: TGTGCCAGCAAGAGGGGGCGAAGGACTGAAGCTTTCTTT

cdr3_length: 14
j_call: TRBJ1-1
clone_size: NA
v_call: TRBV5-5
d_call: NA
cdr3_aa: CASSLGYMNTEAFF
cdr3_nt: TGTGCCAGCTCCTTGGGTTACATGAACACTGAAGCTTTCTTT

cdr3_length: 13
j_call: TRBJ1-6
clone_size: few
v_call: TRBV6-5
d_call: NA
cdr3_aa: CATKWGSYSPLHF
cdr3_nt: TGTGCGACGAAATGGGGAAGTTATTCACCCCTCCACTTT

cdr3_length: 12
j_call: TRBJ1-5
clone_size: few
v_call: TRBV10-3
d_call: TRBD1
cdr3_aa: CAAGGSNQPQHF
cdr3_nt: TGTGCCGCAGGGGGTAGCAATCAGCCCCAGCATTTT

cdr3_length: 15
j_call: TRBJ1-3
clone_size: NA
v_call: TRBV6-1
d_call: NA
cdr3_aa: CASSEATSSGNTIYF
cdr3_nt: TGTGCCAGCAGTGAAGCGACAAGCTCTGGAAACACCATATATTTT

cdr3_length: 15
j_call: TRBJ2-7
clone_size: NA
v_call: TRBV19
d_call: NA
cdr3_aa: CASSDRGEFSYEQYF
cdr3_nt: TGTGCCAGTAGTGACCGGGGAGAGTTCTCCTACGAGCAGTACTTC

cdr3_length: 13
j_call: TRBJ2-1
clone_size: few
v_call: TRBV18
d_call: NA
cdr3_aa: CASSREVANEQFF
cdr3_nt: TGTGCCAGCTCCCGGGAAGTCGCTAATGAGCAGTTCTTC

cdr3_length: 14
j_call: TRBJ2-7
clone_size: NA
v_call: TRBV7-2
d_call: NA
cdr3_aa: CASSLPGESYEQYF
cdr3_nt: TGTGCCAGCAGCTTACCGGGCGAGTCCTACGAGCAGTACTTC

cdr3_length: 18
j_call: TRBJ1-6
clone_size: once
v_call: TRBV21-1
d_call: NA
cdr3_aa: CASSKEVRGTDYNSPLHF
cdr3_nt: TGTGCCAGCAGCAAAGAGGTACGGGGGACAGACTATAATTCACCCCTCCACTTT

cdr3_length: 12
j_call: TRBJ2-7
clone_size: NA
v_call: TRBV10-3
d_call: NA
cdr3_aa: CAISDQVYEQYF
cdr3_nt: TGTGCCATCAGTGACCAGGTTTACGAGCAGTACTTC

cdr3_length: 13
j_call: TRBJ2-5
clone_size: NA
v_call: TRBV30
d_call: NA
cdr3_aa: CAWSRLATETQYF
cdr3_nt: TGTGCCTGGAGTCGGCTAGCGACGGAGACCCAGTACTTC

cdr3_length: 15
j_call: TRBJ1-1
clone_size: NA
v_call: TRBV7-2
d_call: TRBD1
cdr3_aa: CASSLYSAGGIRAFF
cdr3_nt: TGTGCCAGCAGCTTATATAGTGCAGGGGGGATCCGAGCTTTCTTT

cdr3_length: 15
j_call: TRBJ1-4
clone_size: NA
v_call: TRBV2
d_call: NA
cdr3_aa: CASSEQGGSNEKLFF
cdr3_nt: TGTGCCAGCAGTGAACAGGGTGGGAGCAATGAAAAACTGTTTTTT

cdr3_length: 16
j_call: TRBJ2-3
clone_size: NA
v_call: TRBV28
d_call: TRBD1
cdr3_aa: CAGGGRQGAGADTQYF
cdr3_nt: TGTGCCGGTGGCGGTCGACAGGGGGCGGGCGCAGATACGCAGTATTTT

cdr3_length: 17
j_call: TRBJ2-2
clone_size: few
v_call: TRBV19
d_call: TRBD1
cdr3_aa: CASSRNPGQGSDGELFF
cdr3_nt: TGTGCCAGTAGTAGAAACCCGGGACAGGGGAGCGACGGGGAGCTGTTTTTT

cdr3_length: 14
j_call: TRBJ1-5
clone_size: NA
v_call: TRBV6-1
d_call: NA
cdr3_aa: CASGTRAMDQPQHF
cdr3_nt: TGTGCCAGCGGTACGCGGGCTATGGATCAGCCCCAGCATTTT

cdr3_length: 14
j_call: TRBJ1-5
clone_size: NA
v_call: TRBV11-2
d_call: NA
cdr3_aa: CASSRTQGNQPQHF
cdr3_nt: TGTGCCAGCAGTCGTACGCAGGGCAATCAGCCCCAGCATTTT

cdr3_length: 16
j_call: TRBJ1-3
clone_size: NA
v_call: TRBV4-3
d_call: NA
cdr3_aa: CASSQAYRDAGNTIYF
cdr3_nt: TGCGCCAGCAGCCAAGCCTACAGGGATGCTGGAAACACCATATATTTT

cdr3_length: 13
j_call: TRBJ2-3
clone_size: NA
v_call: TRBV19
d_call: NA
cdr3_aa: CASSPRFTDTQYF
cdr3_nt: TGTGCCAGTAGTCCCCGATTCACAGATACGCAGTATTTT

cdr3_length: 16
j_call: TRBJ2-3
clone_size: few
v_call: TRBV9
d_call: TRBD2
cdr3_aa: CASSVTSGGYSDTQYF
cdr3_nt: TGTGCCAGCAGCGTGACTAGCGGGGGGTATTCAGATACGCAGTATTTT

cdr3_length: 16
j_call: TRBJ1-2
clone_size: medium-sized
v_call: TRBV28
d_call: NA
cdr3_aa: CASSSARADITYGYTF
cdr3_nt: TGTGCCAGCAGTTCAGCTCGGGCAGACATTACTTATGGCTACACCTTC

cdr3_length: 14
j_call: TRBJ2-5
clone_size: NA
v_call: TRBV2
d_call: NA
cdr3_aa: CASSEVTGQETQYF
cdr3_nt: TGTGCCAGCAGTGAAGTGACGGGGCAAGAGACCCAGTACTTC

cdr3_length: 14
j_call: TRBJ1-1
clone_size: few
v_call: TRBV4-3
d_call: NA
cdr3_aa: CASSHMDRNTEAFF
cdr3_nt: TGCGCCAGCAGCCACATGGACAGGAACACTGAAGCTTTCTTT

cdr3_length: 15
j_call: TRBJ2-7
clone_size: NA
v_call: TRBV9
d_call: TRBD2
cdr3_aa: CASSVGGGDSYEQYF
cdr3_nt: TGTGCCAGCAGCGTAGGTGGGGGGGACTCCTACGAGCAGTACTTC

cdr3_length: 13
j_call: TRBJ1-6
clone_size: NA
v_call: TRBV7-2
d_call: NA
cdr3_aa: CASSLEEDSPLHF
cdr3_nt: TGTGCCAGCAGCTTAGAGGAGGATTCACCCCTCCACTTT

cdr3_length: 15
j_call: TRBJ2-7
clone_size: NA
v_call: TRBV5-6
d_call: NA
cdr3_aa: CTSSPAPDGNYEQYF
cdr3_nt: TGTACCAGCAGCCCCGCCCCTGACGGAAACTACGAGCAGTACTTC

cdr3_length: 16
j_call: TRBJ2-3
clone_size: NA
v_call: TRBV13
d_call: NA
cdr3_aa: CASSFGGGDRTDTQYF
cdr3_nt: TGTGCCAGCAGCTTCGGAGGCGGCGACCGCACAGATACGCAGTATTTT

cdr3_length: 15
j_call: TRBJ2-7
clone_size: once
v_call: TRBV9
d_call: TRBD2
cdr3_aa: CASSVGLAGIDEQYF
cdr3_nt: TGTGCCAGCAGCGTAGGGCTAGCGGGGATCGACGAGCAGTACTTC

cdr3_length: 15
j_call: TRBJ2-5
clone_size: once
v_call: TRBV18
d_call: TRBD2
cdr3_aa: CASSPGGGFSETQYF
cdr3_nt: TGTGCCAGCTCACCAGGCGGGGGTTTTTCAGAGACCCAGTACTTC

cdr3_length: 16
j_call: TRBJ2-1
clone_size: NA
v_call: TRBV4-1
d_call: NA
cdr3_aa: CASSLSDSYSYNEQFF
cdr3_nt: TGCGCCAGCAGCCTGAGCGACTCCTACTCCTACAATGAGCAGTTCTTC

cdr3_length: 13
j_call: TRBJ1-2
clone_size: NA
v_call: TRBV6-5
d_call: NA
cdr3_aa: CASSYFAQTGYTF
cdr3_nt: TGTGCCAGCAGTTATTTCGCCCAAACGGGCTACACCTTC

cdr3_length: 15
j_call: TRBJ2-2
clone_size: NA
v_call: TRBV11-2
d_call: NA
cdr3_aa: CASSLVSQTAGELFF
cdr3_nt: TGTGCCAGCAGCTTAGTATCCCAGACAGCCGGGGAGCTGTTTTTT